The T cell receptor (beta chain) under discussion was sequenced for a study of identical twins. The CDR3 totals 15 residues. The V and J ends lost 6 bases and 1 base, in that order; junction bases with no gene match: 5. TCRdb re-called the 5' RACE reads with MiXCR, one entry per CDR3 protein. In the table there are about 200,000 distinct CDR3 sequences, over 8% of which are singletons. This clonotype was counted between two and nine times. The sample was memory (CD45RO+) T cells sorted from blood. This TCR was recovered from a woman younger than 35 in good health. This chain connects TRBV12-3 or TRBV12-4 to TRBJ2-3; 9 bases map to TRBD1. The CDR3 loop reads CASRGTGTRTDTQYF. The CDR3, as DNA: TGTGCCAGCAGGGGGACAGGGACCCGCACAGATACGCAGTATTTT.